Following are 12 T cell receptor beta chains from one sample sequenced in a study of Graves' ophthalmopathy and Graves' hyperthyroidism. RNA transcripts provided the template for amplifying TCR beta CDR3 regions. A first-round RT-PCR used HTBI primers, followed by a second-round multiplex PCR. TCRdb re-called the multiplex PCR reads through MiXCR, storing one row per CDR3 protein. The repertoire holds hundreds of thousands of distinct CDR3 sequences, with about 21% as singletons. The sequenced sample was peripheral blood. The source of these receptors is a woman aged 18-35 years with stable Graves' hyperthyroidism.

This clonotype was seen a handful of times. The chain combines TRBV6-1 with TRBJ1-5, with 8 nucleotides matching TRBD1. V lost 4 bases and J lost 4; bases outside the gene matches: 3. This CDR3 is 14 amino acids long. Per germline, CDR1 MNHNS and CDR2 SASEGT. The CDR3 sequence: CASSAGGPNQPQHF. DNA for the CDR3: TGTGCCAGCAGTGCAGGGGGCCCTAATCAGCCCCAGCATTTT.

This clonotype showed up many times. The J gene is TRBJ2-7, the V gene TRBV6-1; the match to TRBD2 covers 8 bases. CDR1 is MNHNS, CDR2 SASEGT, per germline. Trimming at V came to 3 bases and at J to 2 bases, leaving 6 bases not matched to a gene. This CDR3 comprises 15 residues. In DNA, the CDR3 is TGTGCCAGCAGTGACCCTAGCGGGCCAACCTACGAGCAGTACTTC. The encoded protein is CASSDPSGPTYEQYF.

This clonotype has ten or more counts. V usage is TRBV12-3 or TRBV12-4 and J usage is TRBJ1-6, with 11 bases aligning to TRBD1. The J segment lost 9 bases and the V segment lost 5 bases, leaving 3 bases of the junction unmatched. The CDR3 length is 14 residues. This CDR3 reads CASSPGQGGSPLHF. The CDR3, as DNA: TGTGCCAGCAGTCCGGGACAGGGGGGTTCACCCCTCCACTTT.

There are many counts of this clonotype. The chain has TRBV25-1 and TRBJ2-7; maybe TRBD1 (6 bases). The CDR3 runs 15 residues. Trimming pared 5 bases from V and 5 bases from J, leaving 19 bases between. The germline gives CDR1 MGHDK, CDR2 SYGVNS. The CDR3 DNA follows: TGTGCCAGCAGTACCTCCACAGGGTTCGGCAACGAGCAGTACTTC. Translating gives CASSTSTGFGNEQYF.

This clonotype was seen only a few times. The V and J genes are TRBV7-2 and TRBJ1-6; TRBD1 is a possible D gene (6 bases). The CDR3 has 14 residues. The V gene's germline CDR1 is SGHTA and CDR2 FQGNSA. V was cut by 7 bases and J by 10 bases, with 17 bases left in between. CDR3 region: CASTPNGGFSPLHF. CDR3 DNA: TGTGCCAGCACGCCTAACGGGGGCTTCTCACCCCTCCACTTT.

This chain uses TRBV20-1 with TRBJ1-2; the D gene is possibly TRBD1 (6 bases). Germline CDR1 DFQATT, CDR2 SNEGSKA (reference sequence). This CDR3 region has 14 residues. Trimming left V 3 bases short and J 5 bases short, with 16 bases between. The CDR3 nucleotides are TGCAGTGCTAGTTTGAAACAGGGAGGGTATGGCTACACCTTC. It yields the protein CSASLKQGGYGYTF.

At least ten counts were recorded for this clonotype. The chain recombines TRBV2 with TRBJ1-5; D uncertain. Germline CDR1 reads SNHLY; CDR2 reads FYNNEI. The CDR3 sequence is 13 residues long. V was cut by 6 bases and J by 5 bases, with 11 bases left in between. The CDR3 sequence is CASSVKPDQPQHF. The CDR3 DNA follows: TGTGCCAGCAGCGTTAAACCGGATCAGCCCCAGCATTTT.

This clonotype came up many times. This chain connects TRBV28 to TRBJ1-1, with 9 bases that match TRBD1. Germline values: CDR1 MDHEN, CDR2 SYDVKM. The CDR3 totals 14 residues. V lost 4 bases, J lost 7 bases, and 7 bases stayed unmatched. CDR3 in DNA: TGTGCCAGCAGTTACAGGGGGCGGATGGATGAAGCTTTCTTT. This sequence encodes CASSYRGRMDEAFF.

At least ten counts were recorded for this clonotype. V is TRBV19 and J is TRBJ1-2; D is undetermined. The CDR3 is 12 amino acids. CDR1 and CDR2 (germline): LNHDA, SQIVND (reference sequence). Trimming removed 3 bases at V and 7 bases at J, with 9 bases between. The CDR3 protein is CASSISPPGYTF. CDR3 DNA: TGTGCCAGTAGTATTTCACCTCCTGGCTACACCTTC.

In its sample, this clonotype was seen many times. In DNA form, the CDR3 reads TGCGCCAGCAGTGAGTGGGAGCGGGGCCACGAGCAGTACTTC. Protein product: CASSEWERGHEQYF. The chain employs TRBV10-2 and TRBJ2-7; 7 nucleotides align to TRBD2. The germline gives CDR1 WSHSY, CDR2 SAAADI. The V gene end was trimmed by 1 base and the J gene end by 5 bases; junction bases not matched to a gene: 5. CDR3 size: 14 residues.

This clonotype was found many times. J is TRBJ2-7 and V is TRBV6-1; tentative D call: TRBD1 (5 bases). The germline V gene encodes CDR1 MNHNS and CDR2 SASEGT. CDR3 length: 12 residues. With 6 bases removed from V and 2 bases from J, the gap between germline ends came to 8 bases. Written as DNA, the CDR3 is TGTGCCAGCAGGCAGGGCGCCTACGAGCAGTACTTC. This gives the protein CASRQGAYEQYF.

This clonotype came up many times. This sequence joins TRBV19 and TRBJ1-1, with D unclear. Trimming took off 6 bases at V and 2 bases at J, with 19 bases between the two ends. Germline V gene sequence: CDR1 LNHDA, CDR2 SQIVND (reference sequence). The CDR3 has 16 amino acids. In DNA form, the CDR3 reads TGTGCCAGTAGCCCTCGGGTTCGACGGATTAACACTGAAGCTTTCTTT. It translates to CASSPRVRRINTEAFF. Full variable domain (remainder filled in from reference TRBV19 and TRBJ1-1): DGGITQSPKYLFRKEGQNVTLSCEQNLNHDAMYWYRQDPGQGLRLIYYSQIVNDFQKGDIAEGYSVSREKKESFPLTVTSAQKNPTAFYLCASSPRVRRINTEAFFGQGTRLTVV.